This T cell receptor (beta chain) comes out of a study of cytomegalovirus exposure and HLA in healthy donors. The CDR3 extends over 13 amino acids. V dropped 6 bases and J dropped 7; count of bases not matched to a gene: 6. Germline lookup yields CDR1 SEHNR and CDR2 FQNEAQ (reference sequence). Points on this clone: No antigen is known for it.

13 Jbeta primers and 60 Vbeta primers were used for the PCR. Data came from immunoSEQ multiplex PCR; TCRdb stores just in-frame clones and leaves some out. The repertoire consists of 90,000 to 120,000 clones, with around three quarters occurring once and the leading ten covering around 7.8%. Study-wide results and limits: The CMV antigen specificity of a few CMV-associated chains was confirmed through in vitro analysis.

This chain connects TRBV7-9 to TRBJ2-1; 7 bases are shared with TRBD1. Material: PBMCs. The origin of this receptor is a man in his thirties or forties in good health and CMV-seronegative. The DNA of the CDR3 is TGTGCCAGCAGGACGACAGGGTTGAATGAGCAGTTCTTC. It codes for CASRTTGLNEQFF.